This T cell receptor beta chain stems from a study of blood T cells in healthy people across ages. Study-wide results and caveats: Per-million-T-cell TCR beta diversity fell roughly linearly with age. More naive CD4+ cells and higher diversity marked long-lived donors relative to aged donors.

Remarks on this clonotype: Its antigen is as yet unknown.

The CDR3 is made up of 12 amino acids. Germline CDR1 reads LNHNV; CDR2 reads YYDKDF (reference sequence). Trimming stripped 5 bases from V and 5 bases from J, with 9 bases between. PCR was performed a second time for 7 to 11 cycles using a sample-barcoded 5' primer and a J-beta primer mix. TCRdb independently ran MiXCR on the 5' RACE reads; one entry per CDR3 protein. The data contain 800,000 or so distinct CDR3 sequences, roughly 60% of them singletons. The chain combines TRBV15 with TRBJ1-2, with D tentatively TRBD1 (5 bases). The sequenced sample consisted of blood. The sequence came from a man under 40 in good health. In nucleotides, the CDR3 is TGTGCCACCAGCCGACGGGGGTATGGCTACACCTTC. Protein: CATSRRGYGYTF.